The T cell receptor beta chain under discussion was sequenced for a study of Ad26.COV2.S vaccination and SARS-CoV-2 variants. For the study at large: Participants got Ad26.COV2.S intramuscularly, once or twice 56 days apart. Study findings and constraints: Substantial breadth was reported for post-vaccination spike-specific CD8+ and CD4+ T cells.

Clones were sequenced by immunoSEQ multiplex PCR, and TCRdb holds only the in-frame ones, with some missing. This sample has some 350,000 clones; approximately 87% occur once, and the top ten carry around 5.5%. This CDR3 contains 17 residues. V was clipped by 7 bases and J by 0 bases, with 19 bases between them. Specified treatment: 19 received Ad26.COV2.S at low or high dose, single or two shots; 5 received placebo; per-sample allocation not given. Day 63 following the first vaccine or placebo injection was when the samples were taken. It was Wuhan-strain SARS-CoV-2 spike that the Ad26 vaccine vector expressed. About this clone itself: Its specificity is not known.

Source: peripheral blood, taken in a trial of Ad26.COV2.S vaccine versus placebo. This receptor was identified in a person between 18 and 59 years old who received the Ad26.COV2.S COVID-19 vaccine or a placebo. The chain combines TRBV23-1 with TRBJ1-5; tentatively, D is TRBD1 (6 bases). TRBV23-1 is an ORF; its function is uncertain. The CDR3 protein is CASKGGLRGSSNQPQHF. The CDR3 DNA follows: TGCGCCAGCAAGGGAGGACTCAGGGGAAGTAGCAATCAGCCCCAGCATTTT.